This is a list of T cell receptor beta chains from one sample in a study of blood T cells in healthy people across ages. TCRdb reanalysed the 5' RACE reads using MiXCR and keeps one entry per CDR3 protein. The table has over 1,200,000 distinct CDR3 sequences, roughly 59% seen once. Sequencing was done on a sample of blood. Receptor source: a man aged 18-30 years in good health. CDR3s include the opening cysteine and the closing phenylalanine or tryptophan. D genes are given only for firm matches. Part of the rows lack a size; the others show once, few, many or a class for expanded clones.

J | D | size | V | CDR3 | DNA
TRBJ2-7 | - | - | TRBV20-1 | CSASGSSGTYEQYF | TGCAGTGCTAGTGGGAGCTCGGGTACCTACGAGCAGTACTTC
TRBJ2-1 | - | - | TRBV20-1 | CSASKDNEQFF | TGCAGTGCTAGTAAGGACAATGAGCAGTTCTTC
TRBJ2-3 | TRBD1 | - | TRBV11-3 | CASSPGDSSRDTQYF | TGTGCCAGCAGCCCAGGGGACAGCAGTCGTGATACGCAGTATTTT
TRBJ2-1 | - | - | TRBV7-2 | CASSLVAGRSYNEQFF | TGTGCCAGCAGCTTAGTCGCGGGGCGTTCCTACAATGAGCAGTTCTTC
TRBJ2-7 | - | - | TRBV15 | CATSAHRDSYEQYF | TGTGCCACCAGCGCCCACCGGGACTCCTACGAGCAGTACTTC
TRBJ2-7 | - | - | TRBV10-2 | CASSRDPQFFYEQYF | TGCGCCAGCAGCCGGGACCCCCAATTTTTCTACGAGCAGTACTTC
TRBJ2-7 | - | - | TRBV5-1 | CASSLLLASEQYF | TGCGCCAGCAGCTTGCTCCTGGCTAGCGAGCAGTACTTC
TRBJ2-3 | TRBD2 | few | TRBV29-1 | CSVDFSTSKTTDTQYF | TGCAGCGTTGATTTCTCGACTAGCAAAACGACAGATACGCAGTATTTT
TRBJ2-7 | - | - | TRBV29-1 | CSVGPAGVGEQYF | TGCAGCGTCGGACCCGCCGGGGTGGGCGAGCAGTACTTC
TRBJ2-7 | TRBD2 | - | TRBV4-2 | CASSQDGTSDLTYEQYF | TGTGCCAGCAGCCAAGATGGGACTAGCGATCTAACCTACGAGCAGTACTTC
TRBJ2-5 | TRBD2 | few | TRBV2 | CASSRTSGRTETQYF | TGTGCCAGCAGTCGGACTAGCGGGAGAACAGAGACCCAGTACTTC
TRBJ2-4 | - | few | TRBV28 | CASSLFPTGLAKNIQYF | TGTGCCAGCAGTTTATTCCCGACAGGATTAGCCAAAAACATTCAGTACTTC
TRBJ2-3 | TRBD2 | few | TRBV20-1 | CSARDSGLGGDTQYF | TGCAGTGCTAGAGATTCGGGACTAGGAGGAGATACGCAGTATTTT
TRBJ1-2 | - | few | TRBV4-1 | CASSQEGRRSYGYTF | TGCGCCAGCAGCCAAGAAGGCAGGAGATCCTATGGCTACACCTTC
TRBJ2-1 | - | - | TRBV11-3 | CASSLDPGRGNEQFF | TGTGCCAGCAGCTTAGATCCGGGACGGGGGAATGAGCAGTTCTTC
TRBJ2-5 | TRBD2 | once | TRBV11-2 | CASNHLGLAETSYNEQYF | TGTGCCAGCAACCATCTAGGACTAGCGGAAACCTCCTACAATGAGCAGTACTTC
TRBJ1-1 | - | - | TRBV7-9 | CASSPWTEDTEAFF | TGTGCCAGCAGCCCTTGGACAGAGGACACTGAAGCTTTCTTT
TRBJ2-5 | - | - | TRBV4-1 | CASSQEPETQYF | TGCGCCAGCAGCCAGGAACCAGAGACCCAGTACTTC
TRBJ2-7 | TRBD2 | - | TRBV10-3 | CAISESWEGTYEQYF | TGTGCCATCAGTGAGTCATGGGAGGGCACCTACGAGCAGTACTTC
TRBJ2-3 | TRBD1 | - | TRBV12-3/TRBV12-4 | CASTGTGSADTQYF | TGTGCCAGCACCGGGACAGGGAGTGCAGATACGCAGTATTTT
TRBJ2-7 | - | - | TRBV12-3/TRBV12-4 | CASSLRGTYYEQYF | TGTGCCAGCAGTTTGAGAGGGACTTACTACGAGCAGTACTTC